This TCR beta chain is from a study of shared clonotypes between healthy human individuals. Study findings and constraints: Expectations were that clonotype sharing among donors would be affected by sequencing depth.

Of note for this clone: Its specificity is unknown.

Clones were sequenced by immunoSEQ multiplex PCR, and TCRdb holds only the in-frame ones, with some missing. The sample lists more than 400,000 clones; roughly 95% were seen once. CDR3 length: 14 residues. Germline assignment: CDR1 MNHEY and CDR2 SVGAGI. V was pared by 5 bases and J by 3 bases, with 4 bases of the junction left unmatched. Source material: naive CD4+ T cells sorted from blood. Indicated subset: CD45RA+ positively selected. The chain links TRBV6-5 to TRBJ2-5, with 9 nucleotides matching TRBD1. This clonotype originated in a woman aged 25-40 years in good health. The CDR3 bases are TGTGCCAGCAGTACCGGGACAGGGAAAGAGACCCAGTACTTC. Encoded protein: CASSTGTGKETQYF.